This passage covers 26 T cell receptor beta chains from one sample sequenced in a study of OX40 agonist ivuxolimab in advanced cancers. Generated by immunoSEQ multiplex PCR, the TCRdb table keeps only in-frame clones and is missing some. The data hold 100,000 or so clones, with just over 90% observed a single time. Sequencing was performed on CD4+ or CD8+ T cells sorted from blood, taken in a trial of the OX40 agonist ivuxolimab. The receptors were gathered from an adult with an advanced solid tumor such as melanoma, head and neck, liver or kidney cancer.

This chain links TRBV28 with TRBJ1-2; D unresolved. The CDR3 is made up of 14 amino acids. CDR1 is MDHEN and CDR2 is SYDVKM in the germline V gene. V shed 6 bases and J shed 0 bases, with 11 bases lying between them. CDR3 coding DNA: TGTGCCAGCAGATCCCCGACAACTAACTATGGCTACACCTTC. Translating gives CASRSPTTNYGYTF.

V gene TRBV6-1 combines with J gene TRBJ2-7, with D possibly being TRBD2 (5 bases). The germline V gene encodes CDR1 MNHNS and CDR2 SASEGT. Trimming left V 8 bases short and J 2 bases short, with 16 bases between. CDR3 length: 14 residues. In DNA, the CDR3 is TGTGCCAGCGCGGCACCACGGGGTCCCTACGAGCAGTACTTC. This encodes CASAAPRGPYEQYF.

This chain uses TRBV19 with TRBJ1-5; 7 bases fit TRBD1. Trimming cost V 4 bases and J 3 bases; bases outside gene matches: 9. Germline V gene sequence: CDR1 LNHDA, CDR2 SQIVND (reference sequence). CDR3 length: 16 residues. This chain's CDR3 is CASSNPGTAPNQPQHF. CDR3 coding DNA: TGTGCCAGTAGTAACCCGGGGACAGCTCCCAATCAGCCCCAGCATTTT.

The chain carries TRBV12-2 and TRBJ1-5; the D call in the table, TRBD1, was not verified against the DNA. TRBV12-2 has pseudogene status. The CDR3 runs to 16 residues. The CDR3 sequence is CASRLLQGAGNQPQHF. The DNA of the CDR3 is TGTGCAAGTCGCTTGCTACAGGGGGCAGGCAATCAGCCCCAGCATTTT.

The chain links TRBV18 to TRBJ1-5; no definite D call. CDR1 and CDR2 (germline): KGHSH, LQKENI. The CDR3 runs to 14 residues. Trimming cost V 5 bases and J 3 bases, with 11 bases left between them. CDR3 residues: CASSYGRVNQPQHF. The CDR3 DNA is TGTGCCAGCTCATACGGACGAGTCAATCAGCCCCAGCATTTT.

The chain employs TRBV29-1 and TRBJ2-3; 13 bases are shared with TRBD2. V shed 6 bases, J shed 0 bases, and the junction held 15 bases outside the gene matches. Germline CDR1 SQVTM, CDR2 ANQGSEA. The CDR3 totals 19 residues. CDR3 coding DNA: TGCAGCGTCCACAGACTAGCGGGGGGACTAGCCCCTAGCACAGATACGCAGTATTTT. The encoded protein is CSVHRLAGGLAPSTDTQYF.

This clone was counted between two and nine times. The CDR3 DNA is TGTGCCAGCAGAATACAGGGGGCGCCGAGTCAGCCCCAGCATTTT. Its translation is CASRIQGAPSQPQHF. The chain combines TRBV28 with TRBJ1-5; 9 bases fit TRBD1. The CDR3 extends over 15 amino acids. Germline V gene lookup returns CDR1 MDHEN and CDR2 SYDVKM. With V trimmed by 6 bases and J by 6 bases, 9 bases remained unmatched.

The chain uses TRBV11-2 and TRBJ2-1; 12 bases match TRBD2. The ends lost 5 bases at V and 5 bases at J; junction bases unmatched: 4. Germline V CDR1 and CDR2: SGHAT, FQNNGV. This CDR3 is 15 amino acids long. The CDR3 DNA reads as TGTGCCAGCAGCCCATGGACTAGCGGGGACAATGAGCAGTTCTTC. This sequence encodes CASSPWTSGDNEQFF. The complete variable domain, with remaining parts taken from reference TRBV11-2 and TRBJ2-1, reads EAGVAQSPRYKIIEKRQSVAFWCNPISGHATLYWYQQILGQGPKLLIQFQNNGVVDDSQLPKDRFSAERLKGVDSTLKIQPAKLEDSAVYLCASSPWTSGDNEQFFGPGTRLTVL.

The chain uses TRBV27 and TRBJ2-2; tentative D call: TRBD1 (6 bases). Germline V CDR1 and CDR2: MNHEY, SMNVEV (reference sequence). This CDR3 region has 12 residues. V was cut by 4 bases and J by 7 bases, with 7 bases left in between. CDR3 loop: CASSSGVGELFF. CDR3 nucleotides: TGTGCCAGCAGTTCAGGGGTCGGGGAGCTGTTTTTT.

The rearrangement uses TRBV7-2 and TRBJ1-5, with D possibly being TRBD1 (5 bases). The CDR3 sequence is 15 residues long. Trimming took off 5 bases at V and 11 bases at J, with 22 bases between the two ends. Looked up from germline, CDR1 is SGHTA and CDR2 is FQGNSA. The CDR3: CASSLGVPGRLAQHF. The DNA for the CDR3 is TGTGCCAGCAGCCTCGGGGTCCCAGGGAGGTTGGCCCAGCATTTT.

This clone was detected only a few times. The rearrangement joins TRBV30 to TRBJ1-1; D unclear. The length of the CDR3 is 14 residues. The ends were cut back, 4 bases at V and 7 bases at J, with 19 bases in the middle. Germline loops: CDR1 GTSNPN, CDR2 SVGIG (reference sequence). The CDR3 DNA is TGTGCCTGGAATATGGGAGTGGGTGCGGTTGAAGCTTTCTTT. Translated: CAWNMGVGAVEAFF.

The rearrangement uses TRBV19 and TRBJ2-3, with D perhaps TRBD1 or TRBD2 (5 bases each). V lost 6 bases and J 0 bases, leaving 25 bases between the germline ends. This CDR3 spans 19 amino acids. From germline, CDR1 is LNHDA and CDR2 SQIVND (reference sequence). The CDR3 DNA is TGTGCCAGTAGCCAAAGAGCTGGGACGGCGGAAGCTAGCACAGATACGCAGTATTTT. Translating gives CASSQRAGTAEASTDTQYF. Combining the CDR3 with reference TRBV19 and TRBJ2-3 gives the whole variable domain DGGITQSPKYLFRKEGQNVTLSCEQNLNHDAMYWYRQDPGQGLRLIYYSQIVNDFQKGDIAEGYSVSREKKESFPLTVTSAQKNPTAFYLCASSQRAGTAEASTDTQYFGPGTRLTVL.

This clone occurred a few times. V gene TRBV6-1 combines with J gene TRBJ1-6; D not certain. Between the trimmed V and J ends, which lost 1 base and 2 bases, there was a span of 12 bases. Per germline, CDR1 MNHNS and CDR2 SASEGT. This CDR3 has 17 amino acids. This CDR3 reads CASSEVEWATYNSPLHF. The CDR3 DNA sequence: TGTGCCAGCAGTGAAGTGGAGTGGGCTACCTATAATTCACCCCTCCACTTT.

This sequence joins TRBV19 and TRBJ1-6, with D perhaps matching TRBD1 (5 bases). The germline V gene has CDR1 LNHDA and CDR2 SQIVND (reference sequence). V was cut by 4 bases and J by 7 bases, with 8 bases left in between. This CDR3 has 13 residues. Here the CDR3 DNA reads TGTGCCAGTAGTACACAGGAGAATTCACCCCTCCACTTT. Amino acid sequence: CASSTQENSPLHF.

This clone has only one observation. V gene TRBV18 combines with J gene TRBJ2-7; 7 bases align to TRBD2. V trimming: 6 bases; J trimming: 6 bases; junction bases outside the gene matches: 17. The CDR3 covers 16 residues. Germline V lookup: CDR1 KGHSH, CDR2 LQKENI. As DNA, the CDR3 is TGTGCCAGCTCCCTCAGTCCTGCGGGAGCCTCGGTCGAGCAGTACTTC. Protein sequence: CASSLSPAGASVEQYF.

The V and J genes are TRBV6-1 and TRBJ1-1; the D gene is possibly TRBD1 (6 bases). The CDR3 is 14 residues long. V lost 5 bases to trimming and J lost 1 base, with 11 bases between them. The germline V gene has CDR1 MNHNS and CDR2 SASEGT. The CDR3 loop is CASSPQGGNTEAFF. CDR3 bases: TGTGCCAGCAGTCCACAGGGAGGGAACACTGAAGCTTTCTTT.

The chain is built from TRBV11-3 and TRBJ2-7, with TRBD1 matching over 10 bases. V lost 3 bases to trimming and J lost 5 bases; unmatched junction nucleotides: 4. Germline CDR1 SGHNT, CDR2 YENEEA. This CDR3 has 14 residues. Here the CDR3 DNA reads TGTGCCAGCAGCTTGGGACAGGGGAGCCACGAGCAGTACTTC. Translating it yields CASSLGQGSHEQYF.

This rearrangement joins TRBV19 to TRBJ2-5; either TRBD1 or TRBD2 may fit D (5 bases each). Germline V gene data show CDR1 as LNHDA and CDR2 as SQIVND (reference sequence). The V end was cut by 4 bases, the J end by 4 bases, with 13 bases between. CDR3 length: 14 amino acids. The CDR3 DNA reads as TGTGCCAGTAGTACATCCGGGGCGCGAGAGACCCAGTACTTC. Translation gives CASSTSGARETQYF.

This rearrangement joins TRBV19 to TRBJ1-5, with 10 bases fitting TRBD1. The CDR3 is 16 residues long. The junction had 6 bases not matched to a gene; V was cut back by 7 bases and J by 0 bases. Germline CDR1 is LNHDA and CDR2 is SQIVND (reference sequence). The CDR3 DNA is TGTGCCAGTAATAGACAGGGGGCTGGTAGCAATCAGCCCCAGCATTTT. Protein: CASNRQGAGSNQPQHF. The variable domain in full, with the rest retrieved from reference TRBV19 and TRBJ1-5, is DGGITQSPKYLFRKEGQNVTLSCEQNLNHDAMYWYRQDPGQGLRLIYYSQIVNDFQKGDIAEGYSVSREKKESFPLTVTSAQKNPTAFYLCASNRQGAGSNQPQHFGDGTRLSIL.

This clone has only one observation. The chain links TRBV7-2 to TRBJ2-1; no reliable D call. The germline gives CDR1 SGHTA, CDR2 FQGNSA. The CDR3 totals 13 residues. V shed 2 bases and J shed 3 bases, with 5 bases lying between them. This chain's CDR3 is CASSLSSYNEQFF. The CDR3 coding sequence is TGTGCCAGCAGCTTAAGCAGCTACAATGAGCAGTTCTTC.

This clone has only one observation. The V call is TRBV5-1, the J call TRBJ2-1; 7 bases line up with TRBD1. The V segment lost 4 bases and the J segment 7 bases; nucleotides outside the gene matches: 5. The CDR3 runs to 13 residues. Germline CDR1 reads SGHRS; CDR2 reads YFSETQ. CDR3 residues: CASSRAGGNEQFF. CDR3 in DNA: TGCGCCAGCAGCAGGGCAGGGGGAAATGAGCAGTTCTTC.

Here the CDR3 DNA reads TGTGCCAGCACCACCGCGCAGGGGACCGGGGAGCTGTTTTTT. Translation gives CASTTAQGTGELFF. V is TRBV28 and J is TRBJ2-2, with a tentative D call TRBD1 (6 bases). Germline loops: CDR1 MDHEN, CDR2 SYDVKM. The CDR3 extends over 14 amino acids. V lost 7 bases and J 5 bases, leaving 14 bases between the germline ends.

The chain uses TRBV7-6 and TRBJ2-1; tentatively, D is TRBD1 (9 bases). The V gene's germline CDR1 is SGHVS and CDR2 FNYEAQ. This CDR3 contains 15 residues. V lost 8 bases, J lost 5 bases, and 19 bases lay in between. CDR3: CASREGQGINNEQFF. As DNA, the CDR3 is TGTGCCAGCCGGGAGGGACAGGGTATCAACAATGAGCAGTTCTTC.

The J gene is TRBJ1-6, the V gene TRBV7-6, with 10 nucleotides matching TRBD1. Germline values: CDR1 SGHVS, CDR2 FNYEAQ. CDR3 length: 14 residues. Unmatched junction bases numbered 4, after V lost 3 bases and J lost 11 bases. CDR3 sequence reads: CASSLGTGDTPLHF. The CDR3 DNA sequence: TGTGCCAGCAGCTTGGGGACAGGGGACACACCCCTCCACTTT.

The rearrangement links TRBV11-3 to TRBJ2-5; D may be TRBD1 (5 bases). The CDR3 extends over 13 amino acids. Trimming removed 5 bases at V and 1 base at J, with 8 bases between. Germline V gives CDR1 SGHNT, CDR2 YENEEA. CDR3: CASSPGPQETQYF. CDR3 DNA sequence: TGTGCCAGCAGCCCAGGGCCCCAAGAGACCCAGTACTTC.

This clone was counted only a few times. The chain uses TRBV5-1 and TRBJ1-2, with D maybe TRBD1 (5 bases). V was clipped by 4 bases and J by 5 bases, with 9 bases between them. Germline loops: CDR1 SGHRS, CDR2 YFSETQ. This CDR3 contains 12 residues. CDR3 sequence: CASSVDRYGYTF. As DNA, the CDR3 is TGCGCCAGCAGCGTCGACAGATATGGCTACACCTTC.